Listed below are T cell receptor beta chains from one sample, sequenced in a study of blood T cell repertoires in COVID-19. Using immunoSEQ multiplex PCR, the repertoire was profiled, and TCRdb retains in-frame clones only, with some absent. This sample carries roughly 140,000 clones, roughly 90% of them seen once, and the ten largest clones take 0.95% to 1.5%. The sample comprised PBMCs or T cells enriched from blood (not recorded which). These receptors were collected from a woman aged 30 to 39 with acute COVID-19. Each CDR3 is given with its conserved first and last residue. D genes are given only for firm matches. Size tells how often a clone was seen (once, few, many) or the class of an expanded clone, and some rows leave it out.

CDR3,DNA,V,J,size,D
CATSDWTSGSDTQYF,TGTGCCACCAGTGATTGGACTAGCGGCTCAGATACGCAGTATTTT,TRBV24-1,TRBJ2-3,-,TRBD2
CASSYEAGGADTQYF,TGTGCCAGCAGTTATGAGGCGGGAGGCGCAGATACGCAGTATTTT,TRBV6-2/TRBV6-3,TRBJ2-3,once,TRBD2
CASSPQGHDGYTF,TGTGCCAGCAGTCCGCAAGGACATGATGGCTACACCTTC,TRBV27,TRBJ1-2,once,-
CASSPGTRGNQPQHF,TGTGCCAGCAGTCCCGGGACTCGGGGCAATCAGCCCCAGCATTTT,TRBV28,TRBJ1-5,-,-
CTSSQDLKAGAHNQPQHF,TGCACCAGCAGCCAAGATCTAAAGGCAGGGGCCCACAATCAGCCCCAGCATTTT,TRBV1,TRBJ1-5,-,-
CASSKRTDGNNSPLHF,TGTGCCAGCAGTAAGCGGACCGATGGAAATAATTCACCCCTCCACTTT,TRBV28,TRBJ1-6,-,-
CASSPDRGQAAEAFF,TGTGCCAGTAGTCCCGATCGCGGACAGGCGGCTGAAGCTTTCTTT,TRBV19,TRBJ1-1,-,TRBD1
CASSLIPTQAGGRYEQYF,TGTGCCAGCAGCTTAATTCCGACCCAGGCGGGAGGTCGATACGAGCAGTACTTC,TRBV7-3,TRBJ2-7,once,TRBD2
CASSKTEHPTLRGANVLTF,TGTGCCAGCAGCAAAACTGAGCATCCCACCCTCCGTGGGGCCAACGTCCTGACTTTC,TRBV21-1,TRBJ2-6,once,-
CASSLTRQGAGTEAFF,TGTGCCAGCAGCTTAACCCGACAGGGGGCCGGGACTGAAGCTTTCTTT,TRBV7-9,TRBJ1-1,-,TRBD1
CASSPGSGNQETQYF,TGTGCCAGCAGCCCGGGTAGCGGGAATCAAGAGACCCAGTACTTC,TRBV3-1/TRBV3-2,TRBJ2-5,-,TRBD2
CAFQPRGRLSAFF,TGTGCCTTCCAGCCGAGGGGGCGGTTATCCGCTTTCTTT,TRBV30,TRBJ1-1,once,TRBD1
CASSPTGSQNIQYF,TGTGCCAGCAGCCCAACAGGTTCTCAAAACATTCAGTACTTC,TRBV7-3,TRBJ2-4,-,-
CASSNNFKARLSTDTQYF,TGTGCCAGCAGCAACAACTTCAAGGCTAGACTTAGCACAGATACGCAGTATTTT,TRBV7-9,TRBJ2-3,-,-
CASSSGDRDYNEQFF,TGTGCCAGCAGTTCAGGAGACAGAGACTACAATGAGCAGTTCTTC,TRBV6-2/TRBV6-3,TRBJ2-1,-,-
CASSSHWREKLFF,TGTGCCAGTAGTAGCCATTGGCGGGAAAAACTGTTTTTT,TRBV19,TRBJ1-4,-,-
CAILDRANYGYTF,TGTGCCATACTGGACAGAGCTAACTATGGCTACACCTTC,TRBV28,TRBJ1-2,-,-
CASSLRESSYNEQFF,TGTGCCAGCAGTTTACGCGAAAGCTCCTACAATGAGCAGTTCTTC,TRBV27,TRBJ2-1,-,-
CASSPAGRGLDEQFF,TGCGCCAGCAGCCCGGCGGGGAGGGGTTTGGATGAGCAGTTCTTC,TRBV4-1,TRBJ2-1,-,TRBD2
CASRAGEWRTTDTQYF,TGTGCCAGCCGCGCGGGGGAGTGGAGAACCACAGATACGCAGTATTTT,TRBV5-4,TRBJ2-3,once,TRBD2
CASSQGTAPYNEQFF,TGTGCCAGCAGCCAAGGGACAGCACCGTACAATGAGCAGTTCTTC,TRBV14,TRBJ2-1,-,-
CAWARQGVPEAFF,TGTGCCTGGGCTCGACAGGGAGTACCTGAAGCTTTCTTT,TRBV30,TRBJ1-1,-,TRBD1
CASSPRDRYNEQFF,TGTGCCAGCAGTCCCCGAGACAGGTACAATGAGCAGTTCTTC,TRBV6-2/TRBV6-3,TRBJ2-1,once,-
CSVDGTGDSSYEQYF,TGCAGCGTTGATGGGACAGGGGATTCTAGCTACGAGCAGTACTTC,TRBV29-1,TRBJ2-7,-,TRBD1
CASSQGTGSGETQYF,TGCGCCAGCAGCCAAGGGACAGGGTCGGGAGAGACCCAGTACTTC,TRBV4-3,TRBJ2-5,-,TRBD1
CASSGTGGEKLFF,TGTGCCAGCAGCGGGACAGGGGGGGAAAAACTGTTTTTT,TRBV5-4,TRBJ1-4,-,TRBD1
CASSQGQDPTQQYF,TGTGCCAGCAGTCAGGGACAGGACCCTACGCAGCAGTACTTC,TRBV6-5,TRBJ2-7,-,TRBD1
CASSSQGATNEKLFF,TGTGCCAGCAGCTCCCAGGGGGCAACTAATGAAAAACTGTTTTTT,TRBV13,TRBJ1-4,-,TRBD1
CASSLALAGNYEQYF,TGTGCCAGCAGCTTAGCCCTAGCGGGAAACTACGAGCAGTACTTC,TRBV7-9,TRBJ2-7,-,TRBD2
CASSPSQVTYEQYF,TGTGCCAGCAGCCCGTCACAGGTGACCTACGAGCAGTACTTC,TRBV11-1,TRBJ2-7,-,-
CASKPGQDGQPQHF,TGTGCCAGCAAGCCGGGACAGGATGGCCAGCCCCAGCATTTT,TRBV2,TRBJ1-5,-,TRBD1
CASSTGGKETQYF,TGCGCCAGCAGCACGGGGGGAAAAGAGACCCAGTACTTC,TRBV5-1,TRBJ2-5,-,TRBD2
CASSRNSPLHF,TGTGCCAGCAGCCGTAATTCACCCCTCCACTTT,TRBV7-9,TRBJ1-6,-,-
CASSSTIRGTEAFF,TGTGCCAGCAGCTCAACCATCAGGGGCACTGAAGCTTTCTTT,TRBV7-2,TRBJ1-1,few,-
CASSLRADPRTDTQYF,TGTGCCAGCAGCTTAAGGGCAGACCCCCGCACAGATACGCAGTATTTT,TRBV7-3,TRBJ2-3,-,-
CASTVTATNYGYTF,TGTGCCAGCACGGTCACAGCCACTAACTATGGCTACACCTTC,TRBV2,TRBJ1-2,-,-
CASSRQGIDEKLFF,TGTGCCAGCAGCAGACAGGGAATAGATGAAAAACTGTTTTTT,TRBV9,TRBJ1-4,-,TRBD1
CASSETLAGNTGELFF,TGTGCCAGCAGTGAAACTCTAGCGGGGAACACCGGGGAGCTGTTTTTT,TRBV2,TRBJ2-2,once,TRBD2